Following are 18 T cell receptor beta chains from one sample sequenced in a study of T cell repertoires in cytomegalovirus infection. TCRdb re-derived calls from the reads in MiXCR, one entry per CDR3 protein. The repertoire holds approximately 700,000 distinct CDR3 sequences, with less than 40% as singletons. Sequencing used PBMCs. The receptors derive from a human donor in good health (CMV status not recorded). Some clones in this sample may be carry-over from other donors' samples.

In regard to this clonotype: At one end, the junction sequence differs from germline, possibly due to a read error. The V call is TRBV6-5, the J call TRBJ1-1, with TRBD1 identical over 7 bases. CDR1 and CDR2 (germline): MNHEY, SVGAGI. CDR3 length: 17 amino acids. The CDR3 is CSSSYPPDRSLRAEAFF. CDR3 nucleotides: TGTTCCAGCAGTTACCCCCCGGACAGGTCCTTGAGGGCTGAAGCTTTCTTT.

This clonotype was found many times. The V call is TRBV7-2, the J call TRBJ1-5; no reliable D call. Trimming shortened V by 5 bases and J by 5 bases, and 10 bases separated the two germline ends. Germline CDR1 and CDR2: SGHTA and FQGNSA. This CDR3 has 13 amino acids. This CDR3 reads CASSISTYQPQHF. CDR3 DNA: TGTGCCAGCAGCATATCAACTTATCAGCCCCAGCATTTT.

The V gene is TRBV20-1, the J gene TRBJ1-5; D may be TRBD1 (6 bases). The V end was cut by 0 bases, the J end by 9 bases, with 15 bases between. This CDR3 has 14 residues. The germline V gene has CDR1 DFQATT and CDR2 SNEGSKA (reference sequence). This CDR3 reads CSAREGTRALPQHF. For the CDR3, the DNA is TGCAGTGCTAGAGAAGGGACAAGGGCCCTGCCCCAGCATTTT.

This clonotype was recorded at least ten times. The chain is built from TRBV7-6 and TRBJ2-1; D possibly corresponds to TRBD2 (6 bases). Per germline, CDR1 SGHVS and CDR2 FNYEAQ. The length of the CDR3 is 16 residues. Trimming took off 5 bases at V and 2 bases at J, with 16 bases between the two ends. DNA for the CDR3: TGTGCCAGCAGCCCGAACTCCGGGACTCCCTACAATGAGCAGTTCTTC. Its translation: CASSPNSGTPYNEQFF.

The V and J genes are TRBV12-3 or TRBV12-4 and TRBJ1-3; no firm D call. V was clipped by 9 bases and J by 2 bases, with 5 bases between them. The CDR3 has 11 amino acids. The CDR3: CASQTGNTIYF. CDR3 nucleotide sequence: TGTGCCAGTCAGACTGGAAACACCATATATTTT.

This clonotype was observed once. The CDR3 coding sequence is TGTGCCAGCAGAGCCCCGGACACTTTGAACACTGAAGCTTTCTTT. Protein product: CASRAPDTLNTEAFF. The chain carries TRBV28 and TRBJ1-1; TRBD1 is a possible D gene (5 bases). This CDR3 comprises 15 residues. Germline CDR1 MDHEN, CDR2 SYDVKM. Trimming cost V 6 bases and J 0 bases, with 14 bases left between them.

This chain uses TRBV24-1 with TRBJ1-1; TRBD1 matches at 11 bases. The CDR3 is made up of 13 amino acids. Looked up from germline, CDR1 is KGHDR and CDR2 is SFDVKD. V lost 7 bases to trimming and J lost 4 bases; unmatched junction nucleotides: 1. DNA of the CDR3: TGTGCCACCAGGGGACAGGGGGGCACTGAAGCTTTCTTT. It translates to CATRGQGGTEAFF.

The chain uses TRBV20-1 and TRBJ2-1; TRBD2 aligns across 13 bases. V trimming: 3 bases; J trimming: 10 bases; junction bases outside the gene matches: 9. The CDR3 extends over 15 amino acids. CDR1 is DFQATT, CDR2 SNEGSKA, per germline (reference sequence). This CDR3 reads CSARGTSGIAREQFF. The CDR3 nucleotides read TGCAGTGCTAGGGGGACTAGCGGGATAGCGCGGGAGCAGTTCTTC.

This clonotype was counted a few times. V usage is TRBV20-1 and J usage is TRBJ2-3, with a tentative D call TRBD1 (6 bases). The CDR3 consists of 13 residues. Germline V lookup: CDR1 DFQATT, CDR2 SNEGSKA (reference sequence). Trimming pared 6 bases from V and 5 bases from J, leaving 15 bases between. The CDR3 bases are TGCAGTGCCCGAAAGGGGGTACGAGATACGCAGTATTTT. This encodes CSARKGVRDTQYF.

This clonotype was detected many times. The J gene is TRBJ1-2, the V gene TRBV7-8; maybe TRBD1 (5 bases). V was cut by 1 base and J by 7 bases, with 10 bases left in between. The CDR3 is 13 residues long. Germline CDR1 is SGHVS and CDR2 is FQNEAQ. CDR3 in amino acids: CASSLGPGGGYTF. The CDR3 nucleotides read TGTGCCAGCAGCTTAGGTCCGGGGGGTGGCTACACCTTC.

The chain links TRBV27 to TRBJ1-5, with D tentatively TRBD1 (5 bases). Looked up from germline, CDR1 is MNHEY and CDR2 is SMNVEV (reference sequence). The CDR3 length is 15 residues. V gave up 5 bases and J gave up 5 bases, with 16 bases separating them. The CDR3 coding sequence is TGTGCCAGCAGTCCCCGGGGGGGGGGAGATCAGCCCCAGCATTTT. It translates to CASSPRGGGDQPQHF.

The genes are TRBV5-1 and TRBJ2-2, with 9 bases aligning to TRBD1. Germline lookup yields CDR1 SGHRS and CDR2 YFSETQ. The CDR3 runs to 16 residues. The junction had 11 bases not matched to a gene; V was cut back by 4 bases and J by 7 bases. The CDR3 nucleotides are TGCGCCAGCAGCCTGGACAGGGGACCTCAGGGCGGGGAGCTGTTTTTT. Residues: CASSLDRGPQGGELFF.

This rearrangement joins TRBV30 to TRBJ2-7; tentatively, D is TRBD1 (5 bases). CDR1 is GTSNPN and CDR2 is SVGIG in the germline V gene (reference sequence). This CDR3 comprises 15 residues. Trimming left V 2 bases short and J 2 bases short, with 16 bases between. The CDR3 spells CAWSLGAIAAYEQYF. CDR3 DNA sequence: TGTGCCTGGAGTCTAGGGGCGATCGCAGCCTACGAGCAGTACTTC.

This chain links TRBV20-1 with TRBJ2-3, with 7 nucleotides matching TRBD1. V gave up 5 bases and J gave up 0 bases; unmatched junction bases: 17. There are 18 residues in the CDR3. The germline gives CDR1 DFQATT, CDR2 SNEGSKA (reference sequence). The CDR3 loop is CSAPGQLIQPYSTDTQYF. The DNA for the CDR3 is TGCAGTGCTCCGGGACAGCTCATACAGCCTTATAGCACAGATACGCAGTATTTT.

The chain uses TRBV20-1 and TRBJ2-2; 11 nucleotides agree with TRBD2. The CDR3 loop spans 17 amino acids. Germline assignment: CDR1 DFQATT and CDR2 SNEGSKA (reference sequence). After removal of 3 bases from V and 1 base from J, the junction contained 7 bases not matched to a gene. CDR3 nucleotide sequence: TGCAGTGCTAGGAGGCTAGCGGGGGGCTTGAACACCGGGGAGCTGTTTTTT. It codes for CSARRLAGGLNTGELFF.

This clonotype was found many times. V usage is TRBV7-2 and J usage is TRBJ2-7, with D perhaps matching TRBD1 or TRBD2 (5 bases each). V lost 2 bases, J lost 3 bases, and 11 bases lay in between. This CDR3 is 14 amino acids long. CDR1 is SGHTA, CDR2 FQGNSA, per germline. CDR3 DNA: TGTGCCAGCAGCTTATGGGCAGGGAGCTACGAGCAGTACTTC. Encoded protein: CASSLWAGSYEQYF.

This clonotype showed up just a few times. The V call is TRBV29-1, the J call TRBJ2-5; D is unresolved. The CDR3 spans 10 residues. The V end lost 7 bases, the J end lost 2 bases, and 5 bases lay between the germline ends. CDR1 and CDR2 from the germline V gene are SQVTM and ANQGSEA. The CDR3 loop reads CSADQETQYF. The DNA for the CDR3 is TGCAGCGCCGATCAAGAGACCCAGTACTTC.

In regard to this clonotype: The junction shows a germline mismatch at one end, possibly a read error. The gene calls are TRBV7-6 and TRBJ2-1; 10 bases align to TRBD1. This CDR3 is built from 16 residues. Germline V gene lookup returns CDR1 SGHVS and CDR2 FNYEAQ. The CDR3 sequence is CASRLDDRGRENEQFF. DNA for the CDR3: TGTGCCAGCCGCTTAGACGACAGGGGGCGTGAGAATGAGCAGTTCTTC.